This T cell receptor (beta chain) stems from a study of T cells in tumors after PD-1 blockade. Overall study context: A subset received ongoing vismodegib 150 mg daily alongside anti-PD-1 therapy. Study-wide results and caveats: Approximately 43% of tumor TCR clonotypes were also found in blood.

Method: immunoSEQ multiplex PCR; TCRdb's copy keeps in-frame clones and lacks some. The sample holds approximately 34,000 clones, 73% seen once. Germline V gene lookup returns CDR1 SGHKS and CDR2 YYEKEE (reference sequence). This CDR3 is built from 15 residues. V lost 3 bases to trimming and J lost 8 bases; unmatched junction nucleotides: 9. For this clone: What it binds is not known.

This clonotype originated in a human donor with basal cell carcinoma. This material consisted of PBMCs, taken after anti-PD-1 treatment. This chain connects TRBV5-5 to TRBJ1-2; the match to TRBD1 covers 11 bases. CDR3 bases: TGTGCCAGCAGCTCGATAGGGACAGGGGGAAGGGGCTACACCTTC. Its protein is CASSSIGTGGRGYTF.